A few counts support the clone carrying this TCR beta chain. Its matching antigen is unknown. From RNA transcripts, TCR beta CDR3 regions were amplified. HTBI primers were the set used in a first-round RT-PCR of the TCR CDR3. TCRdb used MiXCR to reprocess the multiplex PCR reads, holding one entry per CDR3 protein. The table lists 140,000 or so distinct CDR3 sequences, 22% of them singletons. Deletions cut 0 bases from V and 5 bases from J, with 9 bases between. Germline V gene sequence: CDR1 SGHAT, CDR2 FQNNGV. The CDR3 is 14 residues long. The sample originates from a study of T cells in Graves' hyperthyroidism and ophthalmopathy. Study findings and constraints: Separating ophthalmopathy from stable hyperthyroidism was achieved by a 13 V-J model.

The chain recombines TRBV11-2 with TRBJ2-3; D is uncertain. The TCR was taken from a woman aged 45 to 65 with Graves' hyperthyroidism that later progressed to Graves' ophthalmopathy. Sequenced sample: blood. In DNA, the CDR3 is TGTGCCAGCAGCTTAGATCTTATGGGAGATACGCAGTATTTT. Protein product: CASSLDLMGDTQYF. Supplemented by reference TRBV11-2 and TRBJ2-3, the full variable domain reads EAGVAQSPRYKIIEKRQSVAFWCNPISGHATLYWYQQILGQGPKLLIQFQNNGVVDDSQLPKDRFSAERLKGVDSTLKIQPAKLEDSAVYLCASSLDLMGDTQYFGPGTRLTVL.